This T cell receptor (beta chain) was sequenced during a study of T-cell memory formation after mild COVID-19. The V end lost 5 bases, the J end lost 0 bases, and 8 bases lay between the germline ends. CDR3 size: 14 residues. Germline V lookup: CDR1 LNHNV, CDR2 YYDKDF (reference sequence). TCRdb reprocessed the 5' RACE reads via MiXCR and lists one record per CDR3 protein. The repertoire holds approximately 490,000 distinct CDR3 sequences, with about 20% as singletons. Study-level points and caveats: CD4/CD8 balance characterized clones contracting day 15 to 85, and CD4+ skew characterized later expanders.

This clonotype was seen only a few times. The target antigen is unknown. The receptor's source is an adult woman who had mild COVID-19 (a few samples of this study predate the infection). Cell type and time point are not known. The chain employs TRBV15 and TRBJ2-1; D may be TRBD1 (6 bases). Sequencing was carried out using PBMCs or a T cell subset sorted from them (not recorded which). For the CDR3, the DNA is TGTGCCACCAGCCGGACAGCCTCCTACAATGAGCAGTTCTTC. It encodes CATSRTASYNEQFF.